Below, 7 T cell receptor beta chains from the same sample are listed, as sequenced in a study of blood T cell repertoires in COVID-19. The protocol was immunoSEQ multiplex PCR, while the TCRdb copy is restricted to in-frame clones and leaves out a portion. The sample lists a few hundred thousand clones, about nine tenths occurring once. What was sequenced was PBMCs or T cells enriched from blood (not recorded which). These receptors all come from a woman aged 18-30 years who had recovered from COVID-19.

This clone has more than one count but fewer than ten. The genes are TRBV4-1 and TRBJ2-3; a possible D gene is TRBD1 (7 bases). Germline lookup yields CDR1 MGHRA and CDR2 YSYEKL. Trimming removed 7 bases at V and 7 bases at J, with 21 bases between. The CDR3 covers 15 residues. CDR3 nucleotides: TGCGCCAGCACCACAAGTGACGCGGGACAGTATACGCAGTATTTT. This sequence encodes CASTTSDAGQYTQYF.

The chain is built from TRBV4-2 and TRBJ2-1, with D uncertain. This CDR3 comprises 15 residues. Trimming pared 6 bases from V and 5 bases from J, leaving 17 bases between. Germline V gene sequence: CDR1 LGHNA, CDR2 YNFKEQ. CDR3: CASRDNNGRHNEQFF. CDR3 nucleotide sequence: TGTGCCAGCAGAGATAATAACGGCAGGCACAATGAGCAGTTCTTC.

The rearrangement uses TRBV2 and TRBJ2-3; TRBD1 is a possible D gene (6 bases). Germline values: CDR1 SNHLY, CDR2 FYNNEI. This CDR3 region has 16 residues. Trimming cost V 1 base and J 5 bases, with 16 bases left between them. CDR3 in amino acids: CASSEGTAFQRDTQYF. CDR3 nucleotides: TGTGCCAGCAGTGAAGGGACAGCGTTTCAAAGAGATACGCAGTATTTT.

The V and J genes are TRBV2 and TRBJ2-3; the match to TRBD2 covers 11 bases. In germline, CDR1 is SNHLY, CDR2 FYNNEI. After removal of 7 bases from V and 1 base from J, the junction contained 4 bases not matched to a gene. The CDR3 is 15 residues long. CDR3 sequence reads: CASKLSGRGTDTQYF. DNA of the CDR3: TGTGCCAGCAAGCTTAGCGGGAGGGGCACAGATACGCAGTATTTT.

This clone has just a few counts. CDR3 sequence: CAKTLAGNSYEQYF. Here the CDR3 DNA reads TGTGCCAAGACCCTAGCCGGGAACTCCTACGAGCAGTACTTC. V gene TRBV27 combines with J gene TRBJ2-7; D possibly corresponds to TRBD2 (5 bases). Trimming stripped 10 bases from V and 0 bases from J, with 16 bases between. The length of the CDR3 is 14 residues. Germline loops: CDR1 MNHEY, CDR2 SMNVEV (reference sequence).

The chain carries TRBV14 and TRBJ1-1, with D perhaps matching TRBD1 (6 bases). The V and J ends lost 6 bases and 5 bases respectively, with 19 bases between them. In germline, CDR1 is SGHDN, CDR2 FVKESK. CDR3 length: 15 amino acids. CDR3 sequence: CASSSRARQGTEAFF. In DNA form, the CDR3 reads TGTGCCAGCAGTTCGAGGGCTCGGCAGGGGACTGAAGCTTTCTTT.

This clone has only a few counts. The V gene is TRBV9, the J gene TRBJ1-5; 10 bases align to TRBD1. V trimming: 5 bases; J trimming: 6 bases; junction bases outside the gene matches: 8. CDR1 and CDR2 from the germline V gene are SGDLS and YYNGEE. This CDR3 comprises 15 residues. Here the CDR3 DNA reads TGTGCCAGCAGTGGAAATGGGGACAGGGGTCAGCCCCAGCATTTT. It yields the protein CASSGNGDRGQPQHF.